This entry is about one T cell receptor beta chain. Its cognate antigen has yet to be identified. The data stem from a study of cytomegalovirus exposure and HLA in healthy donors (dated by TCRdb to the late 2010s). A note on the overall study: In an earlier analysis of some 550 of the donors, about 260 Gb of sequence data and about 110 million unique TCR beta sequences from some 170 million T cells were reported. Roughly 310 gigabases of sequencing data and approximately 84 million unique TCR sequences were included in an early release covering about 600 HLA-typed donors. Donor age, sex, ethnicity and CMV serostatus were collected together with the repertoire data. A later genetic analysis took genome-wide SNP genotypes for about 65% of the 666 donors and used that subset as a discovery cohort. An earlier analysis of 587 of the donors used high-throughput TCR beta sequencing to judge whether each TCR beta V gene segment behaved as functional or pseudogenic. The study profiled the T cell repertoires of some 610 subjects by immunosequencing and related them to cytomegalovirus serostatus. Both class I and class II loci were covered by HLA typing, at four-digit resolution. All discovery cohort repertoires had been generated using a single sequencing platform. High-throughput TCR immunosequencing, statistical association of individual TCRs with disease status, and machine learning were combined to predict cytomegalovirus infection status. A separate validation cohort of about 110 different subjects was used in addition to the roughly 670-subject first cohort. Four to six DR-DQ haplotypes were handled as single units for association and clustering, since linkage in the cohort was strong. The aim of the study was to test whether cataloging public T cell receptors could identify signatures of past pathogen exposure. Among the roughly 400 genotyped donors, around 79% belonged to the genetic ancestry cluster associated with self-reported Caucasian donors. Rather than drawing on any new phenotypic data, the later analysis identified candidate immune exposures from TCR beta sequences and the way those sequences occurred across donors. On average, roughly 250,000 unique TCR beta nucleotide sequences were sequenced per donor among fewer than 500 genotyped donors of the cohort, with roughly 18% of those sequences being non-productive. Typing coverage differed by locus: A, B, C, DRB1 and DQB1 were typed in about 620-640 donors, DQA1 in about 560, DPA1 in some 570, and DPB1 in 472. In a later analysis, previously published TCR beta repertoires from more than 500 donors were re-analyzed and high-resolution HLA genotyping was added so that TCR occurrence patterns could be studied.

What the work shows at the level of the full study, not this receptor alone: In a later analysis, most CMV-associated TCR beta chains were found to appear HLA-restricted, with HLA associations seemingly driven largely by CMV exposure. While some public TCRs were present in many individuals, most TCR sequences turned up only very rarely across donors. Some IMGT-functional V segments, including TRBV6-2 and TRBV6-3, could not be distinguished by the 87-base-pair reads and were therefore excluded. In a later analysis, TCR association rates were found to vary across HLA loci, with the most associated TCRs seen for DRB1 alleles and the fewest for HLA-C alleles. In both the original and validation cohorts, the classifier was reported to diagnose cytomegalovirus status with high specificity and sensitivity. It was suggested by the authors that the approach could potentially be generalized to other disease states and immunological phenotypes. When HLA alleles, especially DR and DQ, strongly co-occurred, attributing TCR associations to individual alleles was difficult. According to a later genetic analysis, donors in an Asian-associated ancestry cluster had fewer N-insertions in productive TCRs than the approximately 670-donor mean. In a later analysis, around 15,000 TCR beta sequences were associated with specific HLA alleles at a false discovery rate of 0.05. HLA typing was unavailable for some donors at each locus, so association tests used only the typed subset. A further reported finding was that TCR beta sequences accurately predicted the HLA-A and HLA-B alleles for most subjects in the first cohort. Immune exposure information for the cohort was limited to CMV serostatus. The study gave a list of more than 150 TCR beta chains associated with cytomegalovirus. An association between a missense DCLRE1C variant and V-gene and J-gene trimming of TCR beta chains was found in a later genetic analysis and replicated in an independent cohort. The sequencing pipeline was judged likely to have produced a cluster of highly shared sequence variants as a technical artifact. Broadly in line with IMGT annotations, most TCR beta V segments showed up in productive rearrangements about 90% or about 30% of the time in an earlier analysis of 450 to 600 of the donors. Three of the identified cytomegalovirus-associated TCR beta chains were confirmed in vitro to be specific for cytomegalovirus antigens. In a later analysis, several top co-occurrence clusters were reported to appear linked to parvovirus B19, influenza, CMV and Epstein-Barr virus. The earlier analysis of some 540 of the donors excluded seventeen rarely observed V segments, including chromosome 9 orphons, because counts were too low. Correlated functional status among segregating V segments might be attributable to linkage disequilibrium, but an unknown experimental factor could not be ruled out. In this cohort, only TCR beta chains were sequenced, and detectable features were limited by the absence of alpha or paired-chain data. Sequencing depth was assumed to be roughly uniform across donors in the presence/absence analyses, though that assumption may not hold. Compared with equally common non-associated chains, HLA-associated TCR beta chains in a later analysis were more clonally expanded and had lower generation probabilities.

Library construction relied on the immunoSEQ multiplex PCR assay. The multiplex PCR relied on a mix of 60 forward primers for TCR Vbeta segments and 13 reverse primers for TCR Jbeta segments. The CDR3 region of rearranged TCR beta genes was amplified from genomic DNA with a multiplex PCR assay. The amplified TCR beta libraries were sequenced on the Illumina HiSeq System as 87-base-pair reads. On the study's bioinformatics: A later analysis counted some 74 million unique TCR beta chains across the 550 to 700 repertoires, and around 12 million of these chains were shared by at least two donors. Raw reads were error-corrected and collapsed into unique sequences with a nearest-neighbor algorithm that merged closely related sequences to remove PCR and sequencing errors. Alignment of CDR3 sequences to IMGT reference sequences was used to assign V, D and J gene segments. For a sequence to be retained, a match of at least six nucleotides to both a V gene segment and a J gene segment was required. Rearrangements were classified as productive when the CDR3 lacked stop codons and remained in frame with V and J, and all other rearrangements were classified as non-productive. Following IMGT convention, CDR3 was defined as the stretch from the second conserved V-encoded cysteine to the conserved J-encoded phenylalanine. The earlier analysis of around 640 of the donors excluded sequences that lacked an unambiguous match to a single V gene segment. In an earlier analysis of about 590 of the donors, a V segment was called functional when productive rearrangements were above 56.7%, and segregating when the standard deviation between donors exceeded 5%. A statistical classification framework was built to diagnose cytomegalovirus status from the catalog of TCR beta chain sequences. A later analysis assigned V and J genes by comparing TCR nucleotide sequences with IMGT/GENE-DB human TR gene sequences. The TCRdist pipeline was used in a later analysis to assign CDR3 sequences and most-parsimonious VDJ recombination scenarios. In a later analysis, each TCR beta chain was defined by its CDR3 amino acid sequence together with its V-gene family, and reads without a unique V-gene family were excluded. As a way to deal with suspected cross-contamination and a sequencing artifact, a later analysis dropped 450 to 600 nucleotide sequences that were highly shared and had low generation probability. In a later analysis, a clonal expansion index for each public chain was calculated from normalized within-repertoire ranks of inferred template counts. Generation probabilities in a later analysis came from a VDJ recombination model fitted to out-of-frame rearrangements, and those results were checked against IGoR. Hypergeometric tests were used in a later analysis to score TCR-TCR, TCR-HLA and TCR-CMV co-occurrence, with a repertoire-size bias correction applied to the TCR pairs. To estimate false discovery rates, a later analysis permuted the HLA or CMV assignments 20 times. In a later analysis, co-occurring TCRs were grouped using DBSCAN, with TCRdist sequence similarity added in when clustering inside HLA-allele-positive subsets. Repertoires with fewer than 30,000 or more than 120,000 public chains were left out of co-occurrence clustering, as were five repertoires with anomalous nucleotide sharing. TCRdb re-hosts the immuneACCESS table, in-frame sequences only. Its copies lack some clones; in the studies checked, an unresolved V gene accounts for under half of them, and the cause for the rest is not known. D and trimming come from the DNA, and the V and J calls and clone size come from that table. The table of this sample itemizes fewer than 150,000 clones. Clones ranked in the top ten supply approximately 2.5% of the sample.

The cohort consisted of approximately 670 healthy bone marrow donors. At the time of sampling, all cohort members were nominally healthy, though unrecorded immune exposures were likely present. The donor tested CMV seronegative, placing the donor among the 352 seronegative members of the cohort. A peripheral blood sample was provided by each donor, and peripheral blood mononuclear cells were used for TCR beta sequencing. Genomic DNA was extracted from the blood cell samples with the Qiagen DNeasy Blood Extraction Kit. Trimming takes 1 base from V and 4 bases from J, and the germline ends sit 13 bases apart. As encoded in the germline V gene, CDR1 is SGHVS while CDR2 is FNYEAQ. Including the terminal cysteine and phenylalanine, the CDR3 comprises 16 residues. The kept DNA is CDR3 alone, 48 bases in frame from the first base.

The sequencing sample was made of PBMCs. This clonotype was obtained from a man in his forties in good health and CMV-seronegative. The chain is made from TRBV7-6 and TRBJ2-2, with the identity of the D gene unclear. Here is the DNA: TGTGCCAGCAGCTTAGGCGGATCTTTCACCACCGGGGAGCTGTTTTTT. It codes for CASSLGGSFTTGELFF.